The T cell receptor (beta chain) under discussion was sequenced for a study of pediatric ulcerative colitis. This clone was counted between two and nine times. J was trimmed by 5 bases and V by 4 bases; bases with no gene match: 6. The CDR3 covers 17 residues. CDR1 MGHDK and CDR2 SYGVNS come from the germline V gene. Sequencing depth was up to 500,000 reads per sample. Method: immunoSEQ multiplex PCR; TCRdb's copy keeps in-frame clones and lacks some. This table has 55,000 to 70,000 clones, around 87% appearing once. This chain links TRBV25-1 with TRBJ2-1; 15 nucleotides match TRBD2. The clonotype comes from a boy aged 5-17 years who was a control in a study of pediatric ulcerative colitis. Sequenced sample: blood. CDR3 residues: CASSGTSGGDKHNEQFF. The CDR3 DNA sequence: TGTGCCAGCAGTGGGACTAGCGGGGGGGACAAACACAATGAGCAGTTCTTC.